This T cell receptor (beta chain) was profiled in a study of blood T cell repertoires in COVID-19. Study context: COVID-19 samples, acute and convalescent, were from the United States, Italy and Spain. PBMCs, B-cell-depleted T cells, or T cells were the source of the cDNA or gDNA that made up the material.

Germline assignment: CDR1 SGHKS and CDR2 YYEKEE (reference sequence). The V and J ends lost 7 bases and 5 bases respectively, with 21 bases between them. The CDR3 sequence is 15 residues long. How the authors handled the data: Reference gene primers were amplified, and this amplification served to estimate nucleated cell counts. Produced via immunoSEQ multiplex PCR; TCRdb's table is partial and in-frame only. V, J and clone size derive from that table, while D and trimming were established from the DNA sequence. The sample includes about 120,000 clones, approximately 71% of them seen just once. The sequenced material came from peripheral blood. The TCR sequence derives from a human donor in a cohort sampled during active COVID-19. The V call is TRBV5-5, the J call TRBJ2-5; D is perhaps TRBD2 (5 bases). The CDR3 protein is CASVLTPGTGETQYF. The CDR3 DNA follows: TGTGCCAGCGTCCTGACCCCGGGAACCGGGGAGACCCAGTACTTC.